This passage covers 2 T cell receptor beta chains from one sample sequenced in a study of radiotherapy plus CTLA-4 blockade in lung cancer. Measured with immunoSEQ multiplex PCR; TCRdb has only the in-frame clones, and not every one. The data contain around 95,000 clones, 83% of them singletons. This specimen consisted of peripheral blood, obtained from a patient treated with radiotherapy plus ipilimumab. The source of these receptors is a human donor with non-small cell lung cancer who had stable disease on radiotherapy plus ipilimumab.

On this clone: Other DNA sequences in this sample translate to the same CDR3. J is TRBJ1-2 and V is TRBV19; 8 bases align to TRBD1. Germline CDR1 and CDR2: LNHDA and SQIVND (reference sequence). This CDR3 comprises 13 residues. Trimming at V came to 5 bases and at J to 5 bases, leaving 4 bases not matched to a gene. CDR3 bases: TGTGCCAGTAGTCCTAGGACAGGGTATGGCTACACCTTC. It codes for CASSPRTGYGYTF.

The V gene is TRBV18, the J gene TRBJ2-1; 11 bases align to TRBD2. From germline, CDR1 is KGHSH and CDR2 LQKENI. CDR3 length: 18 residues. Trimming took 3 bases from V and 2 from J; bases not matched to a gene: 9. CDR3 bases: TGTGCCAGCTCACCCCTACTAGCGGGAGTGAGGGCCTACAATGAGCAGTTCTTC. Amino acids: CASSPLLAGVRAYNEQFF.